The sample holds many counts of the clone carrying this TCR beta chain. Its antigen is still unknown. The record originates from a study of blood T cells in healthy people across ages. Background on the study: Through template switching, about one barcoded beta molecule was captured per two T cells, as measured in model experiments.

Peripheral blood samples of about 10 milliliters were drawn from each donor. General study findings and limits: With age, beta diversity per million T cells declined roughly linearly, significantly by 30 to 40.

The V and J ends lost 4 bases and 4 bases respectively, with 10 bases between them. In germline, CDR1 is SQVTM, CDR2 ANQGSEA. The CDR3 is 12 amino acids. For the second PCR, which ran for about 6 to 11 cycles, a sample-barcoded 5' primer and a J-beta primer mix were used. From the 5' RACE reads, TCRdb called clonotypes with MiXCR, one entry per CDR3 protein. The sample has fewer than 750,000 distinct CDR3 sequences; 40% to 50% are singletons. This receptor was taken from an elderly man in good health. The sequencing input was blood. The rearrangement joins TRBV29-1 to TRBJ1-2; D is undetermined. CDR3 loop: CSVVGRSYGYTF. CDR3 nucleotide sequence: TGCAGCGTTGTCGGTCGCAGCTATGGCTACACCTTC.